This T cell receptor beta chain was found in a study of T cell repertoires in cytomegalovirus infection. Looking at the study overall: Carrying CMV and the relevant HLA type showed in public TCR beta signatures. Study findings and constraints: HLA-C-restricted TCR beta clonotypes specific for CMV led the ex vivo response.

This clonotype came up many times. Its antigen is undetermined. Using its own MiXCR run on the reads, TCRdb lists one record per CDR3 protein. This sample yields about 320,000 distinct CDR3 sequences, of which 8% to 10% are seen a single time; 3.5% to 4.5% belongs to the top ten. Specimen: PBMCs. The receptor was derived from a human donor in good health (CMV status not recorded). Some clones in this sample may be carry-over from other donors' samples.

The CDR3 DNA sequence: TGTGCCAGCAGCTTCCAGAGGGATATGGCCAAAAACATTCAGTACTTC. Its translation is CASSFQRDMAKNIQYF. The chain links TRBV7-2 to TRBJ2-4; perhaps TRBD2 as D (5 bases). CDR1 and CDR2 (germline): SGHTA, FQGNSA. CDR3 length: 16 amino acids. V was clipped by 3 bases and J by 1 base, with 13 bases between them.